Detailed here is one T cell receptor (beta chain). It has no known antigen specificity. Base qualities are not provided; no much larger clone lies one nucleotide away. CD4+ CD45RA- CD25high cells were sorted as memory regulatory T cells. Tumor-draining lymph nodes were classified as non-invaded or invaded according to absence or presence of metastatic tumor cells. Before staining and sorting, T cells were pre-enriched using a Miltenyi Pan T Cell isolation kit. Immunohistochemistry for estrogen receptor, progesterone receptor, HER2 and Ki-67 was used to characterize the primary tumors. Fresh surgical tissue was processed within a few hours after surgery by cutting into small fragments. The tissue fragments were digested enzymatically for over 15 minutes with Liberase TL plus DNase and were then passed through a 40-micrometer strainer. After DAPI live/dead staining, sorting was performed on a BD FACS Aria II with roughly 96-99% purity. Sorted cells were lysed in TCL buffer, and RNA was purified with a Norgen Single Cell RNA purification kit including DNase treatment.

Library prep was done by bulk RNA-seq. This sample was sequenced with an Illumina HiSeq 2500. The authors processed their data as follows. For the separate targeted TCR-seq dataset, CDR3 sequences were extracted and quantified from raw reads using MiXCR version 2.1.5 with default parameters. In the separate targeted TCR-seq dataset, TCR-beta clones were defined by the combination of V gene, J gene and CDR3 sequence. In the separate targeted TCR-seq dataset, clones with fewer than three counts were removed, then only the 90% most strongly expressed clones per sample were retained. In the separate targeted TCR-seq dataset, Treg-Tconv overlap was calculated per tissue as the number of shared clones divided by the total number of Treg clones, multiplied by 100. TCRdb reprocessed the public reads (quality trimming at Q25 with fastp, clone calling with MiXCR) and kept in-frame beta chains. Records with the same CDR3 protein are collapsed into one entry carrying the most frequent genes and DNA. The V and J calls and clone size are TCRdb's, not the authors'. The sample contains around 2,500 distinct CDR3 sequences, about three quarters of them found a single time. The ten largest make up more than 7% of the sample.

These data belong to a study of draining lymph node invasion in breast cancer (dated by TCRdb to 2018 to 2021). About the investigation overall: Histology and cytokeratin immunohistochemistry were used to diagnose nodal metastasis, and EpCAM/CD45 flow cytometry was used to confirm the diagnosis. From every patient, the primary tumor plus matched non-invaded and tumor-invaded tumor-draining lymph nodes were collected, and both Treg and Tconv subsets were profiled. In a separate targeted assay, sorted memory regulatory T cells and memory conventional CD4 T cells were compared across breast cancer tissues by bulk TCR-beta CDR3 sequencing. The separate targeted TCR sequencing covered lymph nodes from roughly 5 patients, with primary tumors sequenced for three of those patients.

V trim: 1 base; J trim: 7 bases; unmatched bases: 8. Including the terminal cysteine and phenylalanine, the CDR3 comprises 16 residues. Just the 48-base CDR3 DNA is kept, in frame starting at base 1. Via the germline V gene, CDR1 is MGHRA and CDR2 YSYEKL. Beyond this particular receptor, the publication reports: TCRs shared between the Treg and Tconv subsets were regarded as suggesting, but not proving, a common clonal origin. In the targeted TCR-seq data, Tregs appeared more clonally expanded than Tconvs in all tissues, and both subsets were less diverse in tumor than lymph nodes. Some clones from the top 100 tumor clones were found in both invaded and non-invaded nodes, which suggests recirculation between the tumor and the draining nodes. Whether Treg conversion occurred in a given organ or whether converted Tregs recirculated between nodes and tumor could not be resolved from the data. Within each tissue, roughly 13-22% of Treg TCRs were also found among Tconvs, a result interpreted as suggesting peripheral Treg induction. Tracking of the top-100 tumor clones could be carried out in just a couple of patients.

The receptor was isolated from a female donor with luminal breast cancer. Recombination linked TRBV4-1 to TRBJ2-2, with TRBD1 identical over 8 junction bases. Sequenced sample: sorted memory Tregs from a lymph node. Interpreted using the paper, the cell subset or site label stands for: CD45RA-negative sorted CD4+ T cells (memory Tconv or effector/memory Treg). CDR3 reads: CASSQGTGLRGGELFF. The DNA reads as follows: TGCGCCAGCAGCCAAGGGACAGGGTTAAGAGGCGGGGAGCTGTTTTTT.